The clone carrying this T cell receptor (beta chain) was observed at least ten times. Its antigen is unknown. The V end lost 5 bases, the J end lost 3 bases, and 10 bases lay between the germline ends. CDR1 and CDR2 (germline): MNHEY, SVGEGT. The CDR3 has 13 residues. Making TCR cDNA involved 5'RACE template switching, which added UMIs and a universal primer site. TCRdb re-analysed the 5' RACE reads in MiXCR, keeping a single row per CDR3 protein. The table shows approximately 90,000 distinct CDR3 sequences, with under 6.5% occurring only once. This sample was taken from a study of T cells after yellow fever vaccination. Background on the study: In the case of low-cell-number fractions, SMART-Seq v4 Ultra Low Input was used for preparation. Study-level findings and limits: A faster peak, day 5 versus 15, was reached by the weaker secondary response. A small share of clonotypes appeared in both CD4 and CD8 compartments.

Sample: CD8+ T cells sorted from PBMCs, taken 10 days after the yellow fever booster vaccination. The clonotype originates from a man aged 18 to 29 who received the YFV17D yellow fever vaccine. This chain connects TRBV6-2 or TRBV6-3 to TRBJ2-5; D gene uncertain. CDR3 in amino acids: CASSPDEKETQYF. The CDR3 region has the DNA TGTGCCAGCAGTCCGGACGAAAAAGAGACCCAGTACTTC.